This paragraph covers one TCR beta chain sequence. Its antigen is still unknown. The sample comes from a study of beta chain features in type 1 diabetes. Study-level results: Shorter templates might be favored by PCR, and equally so in patients and in controls. The naive, central memory and Treg TCRB repertoires of patients appeared to be more similar to one another than those of healthy donors.

V shed 3 bases, J shed 4 bases, and the junction held 6 bases outside the gene matches. Germline values: CDR1 MNHNS, CDR2 SASEGT. The CDR3 runs 15 residues. One heparinised draw of blood, averaging about 116 mL, came from each donor. Sorting of CD4+ naive, central memory, regulatory and stem cell-like memory cells was performed via CD45RO/CCR7/CD25/CD127/CD95/CD27. Every isolated RNA sample was fully reverse transcribed, so sequencing captured expressed TCRB transcripts. This table comes from immunoSEQ multiplex PCR, and its TCRdb copy is limited to in-frame clones, with some not included. This sample has hundreds of thousands of clones, with about 14% found just once.

The sequence came from a man in his late teens or twenties in good health. J is TRBJ1-1 and V is TRBV6-1; 9 positions match TRBD1. Sequencing was done on a sample of naive CD4+ T cells from blood. The CDR3 reads CASSERGQGSTEAFF. DNA for the CDR3: TGTGCCAGCAGTGAGAGGGGACAGGGAAGCACTGAAGCTTTCTTT.